The 25 T cell receptor beta chains given below trace back to one sample, sequenced in a study of cytomegalovirus exposure and HLA in healthy donors. PCR was performed using 60 Vbeta and 13 Jbeta primers. Assay: immunoSEQ multiplex PCR; the TCRdb copy retains only in-frame clones and omits some. The table has 150,000 to 200,000 clones, approximately 72% seen once. Sequencing input: PBMCs. These receptors were collected from a human donor in good health.

This clone occurred a few times. V gene TRBV27 combines with J gene TRBJ2-1, with 7 bases fitting TRBD2. Germline lookup yields CDR1 MNHEY and CDR2 SMNVEV (reference sequence). Trimming removed 4 bases from V and 1 base from J; junction bases left unmatched: 1. The CDR3 consists of 14 residues. The CDR3 sequence is CASSWGGSYNEQFF. CDR3 nucleotide sequence: TGTGCCAGCAGTTGGGGGGGGTCCTACAATGAGCAGTTCTTC.

This chain connects TRBV4-2 to TRBJ2-1, with no clear D. Germline V gives CDR1 LGHNA, CDR2 YNFKEQ. The CDR3 runs to 16 residues. Trimming left V 0 bases short and J 0 bases short, with 9 bases between. The DNA for the CDR3 is TGTGCCAGCAGCCAAGAGGGCTTGAGCTCCTACAATGAGCAGTTCTTC. Amino acid sequence: CASSQEGLSSYNEQFF.

This chain links TRBV29-1 with TRBJ1-2; tentatively, D is TRBD1 (6 bases). Germline V CDR1 and CDR2: SQVTM, ANQGSEA. This CDR3 has 11 amino acids. Trimming removed 7 bases from V and 6 bases from J, with 12 bases in between. The CDR3 region is CSGGGGNGYTF. The CDR3 DNA reads TGCAGCGGAGGGGGAGGGAATGGCTACACCTTC.

This rearrangement joins TRBV2 to TRBJ1-5, with a possible D match to TRBD1 (5 bases). V was cut by 7 bases and J by 3 bases, with 19 bases left in between. This CDR3 region has 16 residues. Per germline, CDR1 SNHLY and CDR2 FYNNEI. CDR3 protein: CASKRDFDADNQPQHF. CDR3 bases: TGTGCCAGCAAGAGGGACTTCGATGCAGACAATCAGCCCCAGCATTTT.

In this sample, this clone turned up a few times. V and J are TRBV6-5 and TRBJ2-7, with a tentative D call TRBD1 (5 bases). V lost 5 bases and J lost 7, with 12 bases in between. This CDR3 contains 12 residues. Looked up from germline, CDR1 is MNHEY and CDR2 is SVGAGI. CDR3 in amino acids: CASSAGHLEQYF. CDR3 coding DNA: TGTGCCAGCAGTGCAGGACACCTTGAGCAGTACTTC.

The rearrangement uses TRBV7-6 and TRBJ2-1; the match to TRBD2 covers 9 bases. The germline V gene has CDR1 SGHVS and CDR2 FNYEAQ. V lost 1 base and J lost 3; bases outside the gene matches: 7. The CDR3 has 17 residues. The CDR3 DNA reads TGTGCCAGCAGCTTAGTATCTAGCGGGGTGGTCTACAATGAGCAGTTCTTC. Amino acids: CASSLVSSGVVYNEQFF.

In its sample, this clone was seen once. The chain joins TRBV19 to TRBJ1-6, with D maybe TRBD1 (5 bases). V was cut by 1 base and J by 2 bases, with 9 bases left in between. CDR1 and CDR2 from the germline V gene are LNHDA and SQIVND (reference sequence). CDR3 length equals 16 residues. The CDR3 DNA follows: TGTGCCAGTAGTATAGTTCCAGGGACCTATAATTCACCCCTCCACTTT. It yields the protein CASSIVPGTYNSPLHF.

The chain couples TRBV18 to TRBJ2-1, with 8 bases matching TRBD2. CDR1 and CDR2 from the germline V gene are KGHSH and LQKENI. This CDR3 region has 15 residues. The V and J ends lost 6 bases and 2 bases, in that order; junction bases with no gene match: 6. This CDR3 is CASSRGGTPYNEQFF. The CDR3 region has the DNA TGTGCCAGCTCCCGCGGGGGGACCCCCTACAATGAGCAGTTCTTC.

The chain couples TRBV7-9 to TRBJ1-4; possibly TRBD1 for D (6 bases). Germline V gene lookup returns CDR1 SEHNR and CDR2 FQNEAQ (reference sequence). The CDR3 has 18 residues. Trimming pared 3 bases from V and 5 bases from J, leaving 22 bases between. CDR3 in amino acids: CASSFGRSGGGPNEKLFF. The CDR3 DNA reads TGTGCCAGCAGCTTTGGCCGGTCTGGGGGGGGCCCCAATGAAAAACTGTTTTTT.

The rearrangement links TRBV6-5 to TRBJ2-5; 9 nucleotides match TRBD1. The CDR3 has 15 residues. J gave up 0 bases and V 6 bases, and 5 bases lay outside the gene matches. Germline assignment: CDR1 MNHEY and CDR2 SVGAGI. The CDR3 DNA is TGTGCCAGCAGCCGAGGACAGGGGTACCAAGAGACCCAGTACTTC. Protein sequence: CASSRGQGYQETQYF.

In DNA form, the CDR3 reads TGTGCCAGCAGCTACCTATCCGGGAACTACAATGAGCAGTTCTTC. This encodes CASSYLSGNYNEQFF. The chain is built from TRBV7-8 and TRBJ2-1, with D perhaps matching TRBD2 (5 bases). This CDR3 contains 15 residues. Germline values: CDR1 SGHVS, CDR2 FQNEAQ. V lost 4 bases and J 3 bases, leaving 13 bases between the germline ends.

The chain links TRBV7-9 to TRBJ2-7; TRBD1 aligns across 7 bases. This CDR3 comprises 12 residues. Germline CDR1 reads SEHNR; CDR2 reads FQNEAQ (reference sequence). The V segment lost 5 bases and the J segment 11 bases; nucleotides outside the gene matches: 9. The CDR3 protein is CASSPDRVGKYF. The CDR3 DNA follows: TGTGCCAGCAGCCCAGACAGGGTTGGAAAGTACTTC.

The count of this clone is one. V gene TRBV5-3 combines with J gene TRBJ2-3, with 7 bases matching TRBD2. TRBV5-3 is flagged as an ORF with uncertain function. V lost 4 bases, J lost 4 bases, and 12 bases stayed unmatched. This CDR3 comprises 16 residues. CDR3 loop: CARSPPGERGADTQYF. The CDR3 DNA reads TGTGCCAGAAGCCCACCGGGGGAGCGGGGTGCAGATACGCAGTATTTT.

V usage is TRBV15 and J usage is TRBJ1-3; no firm D call. V was shortened by 4 bases and J by 3 bases, with 16 bases between the two germline ends. Germline-derived CDR1 and CDR2 are LNHNV and YYDKDF (reference sequence). The CDR3 is made up of 16 amino acids. The CDR3 nucleotides read TGTGCCACCAGCAATTTCGGGGAGGGAAGTGGAAACACCATATATTTT. This codes for CATSNFGEGSGNTIYF. The variable domain in full, with the rest retrieved from reference TRBV15 and TRBJ1-3, is DAMVIQNPRYQVTQFGKPVTLSCSQTLNHNVMYWYQQKSSQAPKLLFHYYDKDFNNEADTPDNFQSRRPNTSFCFLDIRSPGLGDTAMYLCATSNFGEGSGNTIYFGEGSWLTVV.

This chain connects TRBV9 to TRBJ1-2; D not resolved. CDR1 and CDR2 (germline): SGDLS, YYNGEE. Trimming took 3 bases from V and 8 from J, leaving 11 bases between them. This CDR3 has 12 residues. In nucleotides, the CDR3 is TGTGCCAGCAGCGGCGGAGCGGGGGGCTACACCTTC. Encoded protein: CASSGGAGGYTF.

The rearrangement links TRBV19 to TRBJ2-2, with TRBD1 identical over 8 bases. The CDR3 is 17 amino acids. With 0 bases clipped from V and 3 bases from J, the junction kept 6 bases outside the gene matches. Per the germline V gene, CDR1 is LNHDA and CDR2 is SQIVND (reference sequence). The CDR3 loop reads CASSIDRPGGYTGELFF. The CDR3 DNA reads as TGTGCCAGTAGTATAGATAGGCCAGGGGGCTACACCGGGGAGCTGTTTTTT.

The chain recombines TRBV5-1 with TRBJ1-4, with D tentatively TRBD1 (6 bases). V lost 4 bases, J lost 4 bases, and 11 bases lay in between. The CDR3 loop spans 14 amino acids. Germline V CDR1 and CDR2: SGHRS, YFSETQ. The CDR3 region is CASSPGQINEKLFF. The CDR3 DNA sequence: TGCGCCAGCAGCCCCGGACAGATTAATGAAAAACTGTTTTTT.

Sample share makes this clone large. The rearrangement joins TRBV6-6 to TRBJ1-5; 8 nucleotides line up with TRBD1. V was pared by 6 bases and J by 2 bases, with 6 bases of the junction left unmatched. In germline, CDR1 is MNHNY, CDR2 SVGAGI (reference sequence). The CDR3 length is 15 residues. The CDR3 spells CASRARGPGNQPQHF. The CDR3 DNA sequence: TGTGCCAGCAGAGCCAGGGGGCCAGGCAATCAGCCCCAGCATTTT.

The rearrangement links TRBV18 to TRBJ1-6; D perhaps matches TRBD1 (5 bases). CDR1 is KGHSH and CDR2 is LQKENI in the germline V gene. Trimming took off 3 bases at V and 8 bases at J, with 11 bases between the two ends. The length of the CDR3 is 14 residues. CDR3 DNA: TGTGCCAGCTCACCGCAGGGTGTTGATTCACCCCTCCACTTT. Protein product: CASSPQGVDSPLHF.

The chain uses TRBV7-6 and TRBJ2-7, with no clear D. Trimming stripped 3 bases from V and 0 bases from J, with 6 bases between. CDR3 length equals 13 residues. Germline V gene lookup returns CDR1 SGHVS and CDR2 FNYEAQ. The CDR3 DNA reads as TGTGCCAGCAGCTTCCCGTCCTCCTACGAGCAGTACTTC. Translating it yields CASSFPSSYEQYF.

The chain is built from TRBV4-1 and TRBJ2-5; 9 bases align to TRBD1. CDR1 is MGHRA, CDR2 YSYEKL, per germline. The CDR3 covers 19 residues. V shed 3 bases, J shed 0 bases, and the junction held 14 bases outside the gene matches. In DNA form, the CDR3 reads TGCGCCAGCAGCCAGGGACAGGGAACTATCGGGGGGTACCAAGAGACCCAGTACTTC. Translating gives CASSQGQGTIGGYQETQYF.

The V gene is TRBV6-5, the J gene TRBJ1-5; D is possibly TRBD1 (5 bases). Germline V gene lookup returns CDR1 MNHEY and CDR2 SVGAGI. The CDR3 is 15 residues long. With 0 bases removed from V and 4 bases from J, the gap between germline ends came to 10 bases. The CDR3 reads CASSYSQGLNQPQHF. The CDR3 region has the DNA TGTGCCAGCAGTTACTCGCAGGGTTTGAATCAGCCCCAGCATTTT.

The chain links TRBV2 to TRBJ1-2; D is unclear. The CDR3 loop spans 13 amino acids. The germline gives CDR1 SNHLY, CDR2 FYNNEI. Trimming shortened V by 8 bases and J by 2 bases, and 12 bases separated the two germline ends. For the CDR3, the DNA is TGTGCCAGCCCGCGGGCGGTAAACTATGGCTACACCTTC. It yields the protein CASPRAVNYGYTF.

The rearrangement joins TRBV9 to TRBJ1-2; TRBD1 aligns across 9 bases. Germline V gives CDR1 SGDLS, CDR2 YYNGEE. The CDR3 covers 14 residues. Trimming cost V 4 bases and J 4 bases; bases outside gene matches: 5. CDR3 nucleotide sequence: TGTGCCAGCAGCACACGGGACAGGGCCTATGGCTACACCTTC. This encodes CASSTRDRAYGYTF.

The CDR3 spells CASSEFLAGEDTQYF. DNA of the CDR3: TGTGCCAGCAGTGAATTTTTGGCAGGGGAAGATACGCAGTATTTT. The chain carries TRBV25-1 and TRBJ2-3; D might be TRBD1 (6 bases). Germline lookup yields CDR1 MGHDK and CDR2 SYGVNS. The CDR3 loop spans 15 amino acids. Trimming left V 1 base short and J 5 bases short, with 13 bases between. Filled out from reference TRBV25-1 and TRBJ2-3, the complete variable domain reads EADIYQTPRYLVIGTGKKITLECSQTMGHDKMYWYQQDPGMELHLIHYSYGVNSTEKGDLSSESTVSRIRTEHFPLTLESARPSHTSQYLCASSEFLAGEDTQYFGPGTRLTVL.